This T cell receptor beta chain appears in the sequencing data of a study of siplizumab effects on memory and regulatory T cells. The CDR3 runs 14 residues. Looked up from germline, CDR1 is SGHTA and CDR2 is FQGNSA. Here immunoSEQ multiplex PCR was the method, and the copy in TCRdb shows in-frame clones only, minus some. Of more than 95,000 clones in the sample, roughly 92% were seen once. Concerning this clone: One junction end does not reproduce the germline sequence, and a read error may be involved.

This receptor was identified in a human donor in good health. The chain employs TRBV7-2 and TRBJ2-3; 7 bases line up with TRBD2. Sequencing input: Tregs sorted from blood. DNA for the CDR3: TGTGCCAGCAGCCCCGGACTAGGCACGGATACGCAGTATTTT. It encodes CASSPGLGTDTQYF. The full variable domain, in which reference TRBV7-2 and TRBJ2-3 provide the parts outside the CDR3, is GAGVSQSPSNKVTEKGKDVELRCDPISGHTALYWYRQSLGQGLEFLIYFQGNSAPDKSGLPSDRFSAERTGGSVSTLTIQRTQQEDSAVYLCASSPGLGTDTQYFGPGTRLTVL.